These 27 T cell receptor beta chains share one sample of origin, sequenced in a study of cytomegalovirus exposure and HLA in healthy donors. PCR amplification relied on 60 Vbeta primers (plus 13 Jbeta primers). Profiled with immunoSEQ multiplex PCR; TCRdb holds only in-frame clones, not every one. This sample has under 110,000 clones, with about two thirds found just once. Material: PBMCs. These receptors originate from a female donor in good health and CMV-seronegative.

The chain recombines TRBV5-4 with TRBJ2-5; D gene unclear. CDR1 is SGHNT and CDR2 is YYREEE in the germline V gene (reference sequence). This CDR3 is built from 12 residues. Trimming left V 5 bases short and J 5 bases short, with 10 bases between. The DNA for the CDR3 is TGTGCCAGCAGTCGACCCGGGGAGACCCAGTACTTC. Translation gives CASSRPGETQYF.

V gene TRBV27 combines with J gene TRBJ2-5; TRBD2 agrees at 8 bases. The CDR3 contains 13 residues. Trimming removed 5 bases from V and 3 bases from J; junction bases left unmatched: 2. Germline V gene sequence: CDR1 MNHEY, CDR2 SMNVEV (reference sequence). The CDR3 is CASSISGKETQYF. The DNA of the CDR3 is TGTGCCAGCAGTATTAGCGGGAAAGAGACCCAGTACTTC.

This clone was observed a handful of times. J is TRBJ1-5 and V is TRBV5-1, with no clear D. V dropped 5 bases and J dropped 4 bases, with 13 bases sitting between them. This CDR3 has 14 residues. CDR1 and CDR2 (germline): SGHRS, YFSETQ. The CDR3 bases are TGCGCCAGCAGGGCTACCGCCGGGAATCAGCCCCAGCATTTT. As protein: CASRATAGNQPQHF.

This chain links TRBV27 with TRBJ2-7; 8 bases match TRBD1. CDR3 length equals 14 residues. Germline CDR1 reads MNHEY; CDR2 reads SMNVEV (reference sequence). The ends lost 10 bases at V and 2 bases at J; junction bases unmatched: 10. CDR3 sequence (DNA): TGTGCCACCAGGACCGGGACAGGACCCTACGAGCAGTACTTC. Its protein product is CATRTGTGPYEQYF.

The chain carries TRBV19 and TRBJ1-5, with 7 bases identical to TRBD1. The CDR3 runs to 15 residues. From germline, CDR1 is LNHDA and CDR2 SQIVND (reference sequence). Trimming took 4 bases from V and 3 from J; bases not matched to a gene: 6. The CDR3 loop is CASSTRGQFNQPQHF. The DNA of the CDR3 is TGTGCCAGTAGTACGCGGGGACAGTTCAATCAGCCCCAGCATTTT.

This clone has more than one count but fewer than ten. The J gene is TRBJ2-1, the V gene TRBV23-1, with a tentative D call TRBD2 (6 bases). TRBV23-1 is an open reading frame whose function is uncertain. Trimming cost V 9 bases and J 0 bases, with 18 bases left between them. CDR3 length: 16 amino acids. The CDR3 spells CAREGTVGYSYNEQFF. For the CDR3, the DNA is TGCGCCAGGGAGGGGACGGTGGGTTACTCCTACAATGAGCAGTTCTTC.

This chain connects TRBV7-3 to TRBJ2-3; tentatively, D is TRBD2 (6 bases). Looked up from germline, CDR1 is SGHTA and CDR2 is FQGTGA. CDR3 length equals 15 residues. Trimming stripped 6 bases from V and 3 bases from J, with 16 bases between. Here the CDR3 reads CASSPGLAFTDTQYF. The CDR3 bases are TGTGCCAGCAGTCCCGGCCTAGCGTTTACAGATACGCAGTATTTT.

The chain couples TRBV2 to TRBJ2-7; 9 positions match TRBD1. This CDR3 region has 15 residues. Germline CDR1 and CDR2: SNHLY and FYNNEI. Trimming removed 7 bases from V and 3 bases from J; junction bases left unmatched: 10. This chain's CDR3 is CASTEGGTGYYEQYF. Written as DNA, the CDR3 is TGTGCCAGCACCGAGGGAGGGACAGGGTACTACGAGCAGTACTTC. The complete variable domain, with remaining parts taken from reference TRBV2 and TRBJ2-7, reads EPEVTQTPSHQVTQMGQEVILRCVPISNHLYFYWYRQILGQKVEFLVSFYNNEISEKSEIFDDQFSVERPDGSNFTLKIRSTKLEDSAMYFCASTEGGTGYYEQYFGPGTRLTVT.

The V call is TRBV11-2, the J call TRBJ2-2, with 14 bases identical to TRBD2. This CDR3 spans 19 amino acids. The J segment lost 4 bases and the V segment lost 3 bases, leaving 10 bases of the junction unmatched. Per germline, CDR1 SGHAT and CDR2 FQNNGV. This chain's CDR3 is CASSFGTSGRVRVTGELFF. CDR3 sequence (DNA): TGTGCCAGCAGCTTTGGGACTAGCGGGAGAGTACGAGTCACCGGGGAGCTGTTTTTT.

This clone was seen a few times. V usage is TRBV2 and J usage is TRBJ2-7, with 10 bases identical to TRBD2. V shed 2 bases and J 6 bases; nucleotides not matched to a gene: 4. The germline gives CDR1 SNHLY, CDR2 FYNNEI. CDR3 length: 14 residues. CDR3 protein: CASSETSGIGEQYF. For the CDR3, the DNA is TGTGCCAGCAGTGAAACTAGCGGGATTGGCGAGCAGTACTTC. The full variable domain, completed using reference TRBV2 and TRBJ2-7, is EPEVTQTPSHQVTQMGQEVILRCVPISNHLYFYWYRQILGQKVEFLVSFYNNEISEKSEIFDDQFSVERPDGSNFTLKIRSTKLEDSAMYFCASSETSGIGEQYFGPGTRLTVT.

This clone has more than one count but fewer than ten. V gene TRBV6-6 combines with J gene TRBJ2-7, with 10 bases aligning to TRBD2. The CDR3 has 14 amino acids. The V gene's germline CDR1 is MNHNY and CDR2 SVGAGI (reference sequence). Trimming took 6 bases from V and 3 from J; bases not matched to a gene: 5. This CDR3 reads CASSPRTSGYEQYF. Here the CDR3 DNA reads TGTGCCAGCAGCCCCCGGACTAGCGGCTACGAGCAGTACTTC.

This chain links TRBV19 with TRBJ2-1, with D perhaps matching TRBD2 (6 bases). V was pared by 4 bases and J by 0 bases, with 10 bases between. Per the germline V gene, CDR1 is LNHDA and CDR2 is SQIVND (reference sequence). The CDR3 is made up of 15 amino acids. The CDR3 bases are TGTGCCAGTAGTAGGACTACCGGCTCCTACAATGAGCAGTTCTTC. This codes for CASSRTTGSYNEQFF.

The genes are TRBV30 and TRBJ1-6, with TRBD1 identical over 7 bases. With 0 bases clipped from V and 9 bases from J, the junction kept 5 bases outside the gene matches. CDR1 GTSNPN and CDR2 SVGIG come from the germline V gene (reference sequence). The length of the CDR3 is 14 residues. DNA of the CDR3: TGTGCCTGGAGTGTTACAGGGGAGAGTTCACCCCTCCACTTT. Residues: CAWSVTGESSPLHF.

This chain uses TRBV27 with TRBJ2-1; TRBD1 aligns across 10 bases. CDR3 length: 15 residues. The germline V gene encodes CDR1 MNHEY and CDR2 SMNVEV (reference sequence). The junction had 4 bases not matched to a gene; V was cut back by 2 bases and J by 6 bases. DNA for the CDR3: TGTGCCAGCAGTTTAACGGGACAGGGGTTCAATGAGCAGTTCTTC. It translates to CASSLTGQGFNEQFF.

Judged by abundance, this clone is medium-sized. V usage is TRBV5-1 and J usage is TRBJ2-2, with D possibly TRBD2 on 5 matching bases. Germline V CDR1 and CDR2: SGHRS, YFSETQ. Trimming shortened V by 0 bases and J by 4 bases, and 7 bases separated the two germline ends. The CDR3 length is 14 residues. CDR3 sequence (DNA): TGCGCCAGCAGCTTGGGGGAGCCCACCGGGGAGCTGTTTTTT. Protein: CASSLGEPTGELFF. The entire variable domain, with the rest obtained from reference TRBV5-1 and TRBJ2-2, is as follows: KAGVTQTPRYLIKTRGQQVTLSCSPISGHRSVSWYQQTPGQGLQFLFEYFSETQRNKGNFPGRFSGRQFSNSRSEMNVSTLELGDSALYLCASSLGEPTGELFFGEGSRLTVL.

J is TRBJ1-1 and V is TRBV29-1; D call uncertain. This CDR3 has 13 residues. Deletions cut 2 bases from V and 7 bases from J, with 14 bases between. CDR1 and CDR2 (germline): SQVTM, ANQGSEA. CDR3 in amino acids: CSVEPRESGEAFF. As DNA, the CDR3 is TGCAGCGTTGAACCGAGGGAATCTGGTGAAGCTTTCTTT.

This chain uses TRBV29-1 with TRBJ2-5; D might be TRBD1 (5 bases). V gave up 2 bases and J gave up 4 bases, with 11 bases separating them. CDR3 length: 13 residues. The germline V gene encodes CDR1 SQVTM and CDR2 ANQGSEA. The CDR3 is CSVETSGSETQYF. The CDR3 region has the DNA TGCAGCGTTGAAACCTCAGGGTCAGAGACCCAGTACTTC.

The rearrangement links TRBV30 to TRBJ2-5; the match to TRBD2 covers 10 bases. From germline, CDR1 is GTSNPN and CDR2 SVGIG (reference sequence). Trimming removed 8 bases from V and 5 bases from J; junction bases left unmatched: 11. The CDR3 sequence is 14 residues long. CDR3 sequence (DNA): TGTGCCGGCAAGCGGGAGGGTGCTTTGGAGACCCAGTACTTC. This encodes CAGKREGALETQYF.

The chain has TRBV6-6 and TRBJ2-7, with a possible D match to TRBD1 (5 bases). This CDR3 comprises 13 residues. Germline V gene lookup returns CDR1 MNHNY and CDR2 SVGAGI (reference sequence). V shed 5 bases and J shed 2 bases, with 10 bases lying between them. Here the CDR3 reads CASSQDSPYEQYF. The CDR3 region has the DNA TGTGCCAGCAGTCAAGACAGCCCCTACGAGCAGTACTTC.

The chain links TRBV7-2 to TRBJ1-1; maybe TRBD1 (5 bases). This CDR3 contains 17 residues. The germline V and J ends were trimmed by 1 base and 1 base, with 16 bases remaining between them. CDR1 is SGHTA and CDR2 is FQGNSA in the germline V gene. In DNA, the CDR3 is TGTGCCAGCAGCTTAGTGTCCTGGGCGGGGCAGAACACTGAAGCTTTCTTT. Protein product: CASSLVSWAGQNTEAFF.

CDR3 sequence reads: CASSQGLAGLNEQFF. CDR3 DNA: TGTGCCAGCAGCCAGGGACTAGCGGGATTGAATGAGCAGTTCTTC. The rearrangement joins TRBV7-9 to TRBJ2-1; 13 bases fit TRBD2. CDR1 and CDR2 (germline): SEHNR, FQNEAQ (reference sequence). With V trimmed by 5 bases and J by 7 bases, 5 bases remained unmatched. The CDR3 is 15 amino acids. Based on the CDR3 plus reference TRBV7-9 and TRBJ2-1, the full variable domain is DTGVSQNPRHKITKRGQNVTFRCDPISEHNRLYWYRQTLGQGPEFLTYFQNEAQLEKSRLLSDRFSAERPKGSFSTLEIQRTEQGDSAMYLCASSQGLAGLNEQFFGPGTRLTVL.

The gene calls are TRBV5-1 and TRBJ1-2; 11 nucleotides agree with TRBD1. CDR1 and CDR2 (germline): SGHRS, YFSETQ. CDR3 length: 15 residues. V lost 4 bases and J lost 7; bases outside the gene matches: 9. The chain's CDR3 is CASSPGQGATSGYTF. DNA for the CDR3: TGCGCCAGCAGCCCTGGACAGGGGGCTACGAGTGGCTACACCTTC.

This clone is a singleton in its sample. The V and J genes are TRBV6-6 and TRBJ2-5, with D perhaps matching TRBD2 (7 bases). Trimming stripped 8 bases from V and 5 bases from J, with 15 bases between. The CDR3 has 13 amino acids. The germline CDR1 and CDR2 sequences are MNHNY and SVGAGI (reference sequence). This CDR3 is CASRGAQWETQYF. In DNA form, the CDR3 reads TGTGCCAGCCGGGGGGCTCAGTGGGAGACCCAGTACTTC.

This chain connects TRBV7-9 to TRBJ2-5, with 10 bases aligning to TRBD1. Germline V gives CDR1 SEHNR, CDR2 FQNEAQ (reference sequence). Trimming removed 1 base from V and 7 bases from J; junction bases left unmatched: 12. The CDR3 runs to 17 residues. Written as DNA, the CDR3 is TGTGCCAGCAGCTTAGATACGACAGGGGGCCGGAGGGGGACCCAGTACTTC. Amino acid sequence: CASSLDTTGGRRGTQYF.

This clone was seen a single time. The chain carries TRBV28 and TRBJ1-2; TRBD1 matches 7 bases. CDR1 is MDHEN, CDR2 SYDVKM, per germline. CDR3 length equals 10 residues. CDR3 nucleotide sequence: TGTGCGACAGGGCTAAATGGCTACACCTTC. Its protein product is CATGLNGYTF.

The gene calls are TRBV6-6 and TRBJ2-5; 9 bases agree with TRBD2. CDR1 and CDR2 from the germline V gene are MNHNY and SVGAGI (reference sequence). The CDR3 has 15 amino acids. V shed 6 bases and J 5 bases; nucleotides not matched to a gene: 10. The CDR3 nucleotides are TGTGCCAGCAGGGGGTTTGCGGGAGGGCCCGAGACCCAGTACTTC. This gives the protein CASRGFAGGPETQYF.

This chain connects TRBV18 to TRBJ2-1; 8 bases map to TRBD2. CDR3 length: 15 amino acids. CDR1 KGHSH and CDR2 LQKENI come from the germline V gene. V shed 8 bases and J 9 bases; nucleotides not matched to a gene: 15. For the CDR3, the DNA is TGTGCCAGCCTACGGCTAGCGGGTGTCCCCAGTGAGCAGTTCTTC. Translated: CASLRLAGVPSEQFF.